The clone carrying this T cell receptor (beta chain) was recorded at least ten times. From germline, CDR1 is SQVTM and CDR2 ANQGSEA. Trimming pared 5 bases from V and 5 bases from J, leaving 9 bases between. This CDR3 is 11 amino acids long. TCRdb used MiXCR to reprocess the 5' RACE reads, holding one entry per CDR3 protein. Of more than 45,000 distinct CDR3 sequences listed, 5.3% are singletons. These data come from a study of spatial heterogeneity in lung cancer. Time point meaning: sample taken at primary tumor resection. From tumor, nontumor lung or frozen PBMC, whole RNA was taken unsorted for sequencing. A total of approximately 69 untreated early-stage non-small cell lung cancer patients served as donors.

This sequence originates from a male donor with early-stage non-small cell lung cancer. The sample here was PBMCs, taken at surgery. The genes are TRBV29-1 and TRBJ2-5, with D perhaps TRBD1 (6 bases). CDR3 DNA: TGCAGCGTTACAGGGATGGAGACCCAGTACTTC. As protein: CSVTGMETQYF.